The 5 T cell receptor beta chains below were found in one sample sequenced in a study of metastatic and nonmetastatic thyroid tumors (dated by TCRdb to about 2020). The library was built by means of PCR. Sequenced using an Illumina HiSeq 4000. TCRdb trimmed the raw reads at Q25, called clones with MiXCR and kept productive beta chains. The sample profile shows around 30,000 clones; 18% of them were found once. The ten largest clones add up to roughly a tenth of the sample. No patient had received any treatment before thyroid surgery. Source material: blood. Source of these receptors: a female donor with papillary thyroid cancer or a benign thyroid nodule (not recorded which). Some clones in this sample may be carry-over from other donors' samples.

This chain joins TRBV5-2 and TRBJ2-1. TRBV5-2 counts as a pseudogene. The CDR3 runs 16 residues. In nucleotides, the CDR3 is TGTGCCAGCAACCCTGGACCATTTCAATCCTACAATGAGCAGTTCTTC. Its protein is CASNPGPFQSYNEQFF.

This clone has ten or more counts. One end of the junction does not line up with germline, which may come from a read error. CDR3: CASSQTGGRGRFF. The CDR3 nucleotides are TGTGCCAGCAGCCAGACAGGGGGCCGGGGGAGGTTTTTT. The chain carries TRBV3-1 and TRBJ1-1, with 10 bases identical to TRBD1. Germline CDR1 reads LGHDT; CDR2 reads YNNKEL (reference sequence). The CDR3 consists of 13 residues.

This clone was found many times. CDR3 sequence reads: CSPWGGGGTDTQYF. DNA for the CDR3: TGCAGTCCCTGGGGAGGGGGGGGCACAGATACGCAGTATTTT. V is TRBV20-1 and J is TRBJ2-3; tentative D call: TRBD2 (7 bases). Trimming pared 8 bases from V and 1 base from J, leaving 16 bases between. The germline V gene has CDR1 DFQATT and CDR2 SNEGSKA (reference sequence). The CDR3 is 14 residues long.

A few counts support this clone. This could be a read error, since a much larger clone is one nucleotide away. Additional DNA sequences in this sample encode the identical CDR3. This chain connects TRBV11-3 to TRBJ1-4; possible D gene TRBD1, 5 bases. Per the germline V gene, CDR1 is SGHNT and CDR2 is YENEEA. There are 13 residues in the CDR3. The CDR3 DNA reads TGTGCCAGCAGCTTATGGGGAGGGGAAAAACTGTTCTTT. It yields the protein CASSLWGGEKLFF.

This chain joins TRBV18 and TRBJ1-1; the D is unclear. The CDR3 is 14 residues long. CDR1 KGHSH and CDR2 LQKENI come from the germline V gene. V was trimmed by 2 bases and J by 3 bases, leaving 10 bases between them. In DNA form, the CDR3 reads TGTGCCAGCTCACCATTTCGCGGGGACACTGAAGCTTTCTTT. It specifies CASSPFRGDTEAFF.